This T cell receptor (beta chain) was identified in a study of cytomegalovirus exposure and HLA in healthy donors. General observations from the study: More than 15,000 TCR beta sequences were associated with HLA alleles at 0.05 false discovery rate in a later analysis. It has been reported that TCR beta sequences accurately predicted the HLA-A and HLA-B alleles of most subjects. It was likely that a cluster of highly shared sequence variants was a sequencing artifact.

Researchers ran the PCR with 60 Vbeta and 13 Jbeta primers. Clones were read by immunoSEQ multiplex PCR, and TCRdb kept only the in-frame ones, dropping some. The repertoire table contains more than 100,000 clones. J lost 6 bases, V lost 1 base, and 5 bases had no gene match. This CDR3 spans 15 amino acids. CDR1 SGHTA and CDR2 FQGNSA come from the germline V gene. Notes on this clone: The target antigen is unknown.

The V gene is TRBV7-2, the J gene TRBJ2-1, with 8 bases that match TRBD2. The TCR was taken from a man between 18 and 35 years old in good health and CMV-seronegative. What was sequenced was PBMCs. The CDR3 spells CASSLVTSGGNEQFF. CDR3 DNA sequence: TGTGCCAGCAGCTTAGTAACTAGCGGAGGCAATGAGCAGTTCTTC.